Each of the 18 T cell receptor beta chains below was sequenced from the same sample in a study of T cells after yellow fever vaccination. Via MiXCR, TCRdb re-called the 5' RACE reads, giving one row per CDR3 protein. The repertoire holds hundreds of thousands of distinct CDR3 sequences, with roughly 7.5% as singletons. The sequencing here drew on PBMCs, taken around 45 days after the first yellow fever vaccination. All receptors derive from a man younger than 30 who received the YFV17D yellow fever vaccine.

With respect to this clonotype: At one boundary the junction diverges from the germline segment, which might be a read error. The rearrangement links TRBV20-1 to TRBJ1-1, with D possibly matching TRBD1 (6 bases). Germline assignment: CDR1 DFQATT and CDR2 SNEGSKA (reference sequence). CDR3 size: 12 residues. The CDR3 loop reads CCASRGGTEAFF. The DNA of the CDR3 is TGCTGTGCTAGTAGGGGGGGCACTGAAGCTTTCTTT.

The rearrangement links TRBV14 to TRBJ2-3; possibly TRBD1 or TRBD2 for D (6 bases each). Trimming left V 0 bases short and J 3 bases short, with 16 bases between. This CDR3 has 17 residues. Germline loops: CDR1 SGHDN, CDR2 FVKESK. The CDR3: CASSQDLGGFRTDTQYF. The CDR3 DNA follows: TGTGCCAGCAGCCAAGATTTGGGGGGCTTTCGTACAGATACGCAGTATTTT.

V and J are TRBV7-2 and TRBJ2-5, with no clear D. Trimming cost V 5 bases and J 3 bases, with 10 bases left between them. The germline gives CDR1 SGHTA, CDR2 FQGNSA. CDR3 length equals 13 residues. CDR3 sequence reads: CASSGNREETQYF. The CDR3 coding sequence is TGTGCCAGCAGCGGGAATAGGGAAGAGACCCAGTACTTC. The full variable domain, in which reference TRBV7-2 and TRBJ2-5 provide the parts outside the CDR3, is GAGVSQSPSNKVTEKGKDVELRCDPISGHTALYWYRQSLGQGLEFLIYFQGNSAPDKSGLPSDRFSAERTGGSVSTLTIQRTQQEDSAVYLCASSGNREETQYFGPGTRLLVL.

This rearrangement joins TRBV7-9 to TRBJ1-4; a weak D match, TRBD1 (5 bases). CDR3 length equals 15 residues. Germline lookup yields CDR1 SEHNR and CDR2 FQNEAQ (reference sequence). The germline V and J ends were trimmed by 5 bases and 1 base, with 11 bases remaining between them. The CDR3 region is CASSRRGRTNEKLFF. In nucleotides, the CDR3 is TGTGCCAGCAGCCGTAGGGGCAGAACTAATGAAAAACTGTTTTTT. Full variable domain (rest looked up from reference TRBV7-9 and TRBJ1-4): DTGVSQNPRHKITKRGQNVTFRCDPISEHNRLYWYRQTLGQGPEFLTYFQNEAQLEKSRLLSDRFSAERPKGSFSTLEIQRTEQGDSAMYLCASSRRGRTNEKLFFGSGTQLSVL.

V and J are TRBV7-9 and TRBJ1-3, with D unclear. Germline V gene data show CDR1 as SEHNR and CDR2 as FQNEAQ (reference sequence). V lost 5 bases to trimming and J lost 1 base, with 15 bases between them. The CDR3 extends over 16 amino acids. The CDR3 DNA reads TGTGCCAGCAGCCCCCCCGAAGTTTTTTCTGGAAACACCATATATTTT. It specifies CASSPPEVFSGNTIYF.

This clonotype was seen repeatedly, ten times or more. This chain connects TRBV5-1 to TRBJ2-1, with 12 bases aligning to TRBD2. Germline CDR1 is SGHRS and CDR2 is YFSETQ. Germline trimming cut 1 base from V and 5 bases from J; bases unmatched to any gene: 4. The CDR3 has 16 amino acids. CDR3 coding DNA: TGCGCCAGCAGCTTGTCTCCTAGCGGGGGGGACAATGAGCAGTTCTTC. Protein product: CASSLSPSGGDNEQFF.

The rearrangement links TRBV20-1 to TRBJ2-7; 8 bases fit TRBD1. The CDR3 has 11 residues. V dropped 0 bases and J dropped 10; count of bases not matched to a gene: 2. Germline lookup yields CDR1 DFQATT and CDR2 SNEGSKA (reference sequence). DNA for the CDR3: TGCAGTGCTAGAGAGGACAGGGACCAGTACTTC. Protein sequence: CSAREDRDQYF.

This clonotype was counted many times. The chain combines TRBV6-1 with TRBJ2-5, with D possibly being TRBD2 (5 bases). Trimming removed 8 bases from V and 2 bases from J, with 15 bases in between. Germline CDR1 and CDR2: MNHNS and SASEGT. CDR3 size: 14 residues. CDR3 region: CASSGNGHQETQYF. CDR3 bases: TGTGCCAGCTCGGGGAATGGGCATCAAGAGACCCAGTACTTC.

This clonotype was seen only a few times. The chain is built from TRBV5-1 and TRBJ1-1; D is undetermined. The CDR3 covers 14 residues. Per germline, CDR1 SGHRS and CDR2 YFSETQ. V was trimmed by 6 bases and J by 1 base, leaving 13 bases between them. The CDR3 region is CASNPRTANTEAFF. DNA for the CDR3: TGCGCCAGCAACCCCAGAACAGCGAACACTGAAGCTTTCTTT.

This rearrangement joins TRBV12-3 or TRBV12-4 to TRBJ2-1, with 11 bases matching TRBD2. J gave up 5 bases and V 6 bases, and 6 bases lay outside the gene matches. This CDR3 contains 15 residues. The DNA of the CDR3 is TGTGCCAGCAGCCCTAGCGGGGGGCCCAACAATGAGCAGTTCTTC. Amino acids: CASSPSGGPNNEQFF.

This clonotype has at least ten counts. The chain combines TRBV4-1 with TRBJ2-1; a possible D gene is TRBD1 (5 bases). The CDR3 is 16 amino acids. Trimming pared 7 bases from V and 0 bases from J, leaving 16 bases between. Germline CDR1 reads MGHRA; CDR2 reads YSYEKL. As DNA, the CDR3 is TGCGCCAGCAAGCCAGGGCTGGGGTTCTCCTACAATGAGCAGTTCTTC. This sequence encodes CASKPGLGFSYNEQFF.

This clonotype occurred many times. The genes are TRBV24-1 and TRBJ2-7; tentative D call: TRBD1 (6 bases). Trimming shortened V by 4 bases and J by 4 bases, and 16 bases separated the two germline ends. There are 15 residues in the CDR3. Germline V gives CDR1 KGHDR, CDR2 SFDVKD. The CDR3 DNA follows: TGTGCCACCAGTGACGACCAGGGGAATTCGTACGAGCAGTACGTC. Translated: CATSDDQGNSYEQYV.

The chain combines TRBV6-2 or TRBV6-3 with TRBJ1-5; TRBD1 might be the D (6 bases). This CDR3 has 16 amino acids. The germline gives CDR1 MNHEY, CDR2 SVGEGT. V gave up 6 bases and J gave up 1 base, with 16 bases separating them. Here the CDR3 reads CASRHRGGFSNQPQHF. The CDR3 region has the DNA TGTGCCAGCAGGCATAGGGGGGGGTTCAGCAATCAGCCCCAGCATTTT.

The V gene is TRBV18, the J gene TRBJ1-3; D is unresolved. The CDR3 covers 14 residues. Germline values: CDR1 KGHSH, CDR2 LQKENI. V shed 5 bases and J shed 0 bases, with 8 bases lying between them. CDR3 loop: CASSGTSSGNTIYF. Written as DNA, the CDR3 is TGTGCCAGCTCAGGTACCTCCTCTGGAAACACCATATATTTT. Based on the CDR3 plus reference TRBV18 and TRBJ1-3, the full variable domain is NAGVMQNPRHLVRRRGQEARLRCSPMKGHSHVYWYRQLPEEGLKFMVYLQKENIIDESGMPKERFSAEFPKEGPSILRIQQVVRGDSAAYFCASSGTSSGNTIYFGEGSWLTVV.

In its sample, this clonotype was seen a few times. The chain recombines TRBV20-1 with TRBJ2-5; 14 bases map to TRBD2. The germline gives CDR1 DFQATT, CDR2 SNEGSKA (reference sequence). CDR3 size: 13 residues. The DNA for the CDR3 is TGCATGACTAGCGGGGGGGCGAGAGAGACCCAGTACTTC. Protein: CMTSGGARETQYF.

The sample holds a few counts of this clonotype. J is TRBJ2-5 and V is TRBV7-2, with a weak D call TRBD1 (5 bases). CDR1 is SGHTA and CDR2 is FQGNSA in the germline V gene. V lost 3 bases to trimming and J lost 4 bases, with 9 bases between them. The CDR3 is 13 amino acids. The CDR3 reads CASSLATVETQYF. DNA of the CDR3: TGTGCCAGCAGCTTGGCGACAGTAGAGACCCAGTACTTC.

This clonotype has only a few counts. This rearrangement joins TRBV20-1 to TRBJ2-2; no reliable D call. The V gene's germline CDR1 is DFQATT and CDR2 SNEGSKA (reference sequence). Trimming cost V 1 base and J 1 base, with 7 bases left between them. This CDR3 comprises 14 residues. The CDR3 loop is CSARGRRNTGELFF. CDR3 bases: TGCAGTGCTAGAGGGCGGCGGAACACCGGGGAGCTGTTTTTT.

This clonotype occurred a few times. This chain links TRBV29-1 with TRBJ2-3; possibly TRBD2 for D (5 bases). Germline loops: CDR1 SQVTM, CDR2 ANQGSEA. CDR3 length: 15 amino acids. V lost 8 bases and J lost 5, with 23 bases in between. The CDR3 loop is CSISHTGIRGDTQYF. The CDR3 DNA sequence: TGCAGCATATCCCACACCGGGATCCGGGGAGATACGCAGTATTTT.